The sample holds one count of the clone carrying this T cell receptor beta chain. Profiled with immunoSEQ multiplex PCR; TCRdb holds only in-frame clones, not every one. The table lists roughly 250,000 clones, roughly 70% of them singletons, with 15% to 17% in the top ten. This sample is part of a study of cytotoxic CD8 clonotypes in ibrutinib-treated CLL. Germline values: CDR1 GTSNPN, CDR2 SVGIG (reference sequence). Trimming took off 0 bases at V and 0 bases at J, with 12 bases between the two ends. CDR3 size: 15 residues. The genes are TRBV30 and TRBJ2-7; a weak D match, TRBD2 (6 bases). Material: PBMCs, obtained after 24 months of ibrutinib treatment. The receptor's source is a human donor with chronic lymphocytic leukemia. The CDR3 nucleotides read TGTGCCTGGAGTGTACGCGGGGTCAGCTCCTACGAGCAGTACTTC. Translating it yields CAWSVRGVSSYEQYF.